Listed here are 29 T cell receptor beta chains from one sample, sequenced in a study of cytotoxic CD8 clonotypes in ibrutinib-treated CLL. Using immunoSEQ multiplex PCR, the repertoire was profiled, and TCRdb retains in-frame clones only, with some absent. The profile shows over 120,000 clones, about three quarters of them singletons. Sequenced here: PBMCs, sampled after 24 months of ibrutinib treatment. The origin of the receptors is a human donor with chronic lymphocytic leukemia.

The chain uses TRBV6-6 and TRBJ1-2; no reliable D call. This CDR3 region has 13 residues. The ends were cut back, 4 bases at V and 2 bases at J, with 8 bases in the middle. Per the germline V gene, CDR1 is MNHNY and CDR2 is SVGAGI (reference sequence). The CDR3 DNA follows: TGTGCCAGCAGTTTGACGGCAAACTATGGCTACACCTTC. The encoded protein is CASSLTANYGYTF.

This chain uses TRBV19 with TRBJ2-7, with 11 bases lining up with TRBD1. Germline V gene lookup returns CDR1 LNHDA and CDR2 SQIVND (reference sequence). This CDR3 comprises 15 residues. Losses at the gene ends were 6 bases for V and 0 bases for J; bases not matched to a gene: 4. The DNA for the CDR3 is TGTGCCAGTAGCCAAGGACAGGGGGCCTCCTACGAGCAGTACTTC. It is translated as CASSQGQGASYEQYF.

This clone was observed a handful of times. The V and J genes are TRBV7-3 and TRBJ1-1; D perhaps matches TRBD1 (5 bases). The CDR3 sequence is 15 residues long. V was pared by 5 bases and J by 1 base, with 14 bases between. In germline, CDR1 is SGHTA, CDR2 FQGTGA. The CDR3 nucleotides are TGTGCCAGCAGCCCCACTCACGGGGGGAACACTGAAGCTTTCTTT. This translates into CASSPTHGGNTEAFF. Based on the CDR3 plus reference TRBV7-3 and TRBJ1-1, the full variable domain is GAGVSQTPSNKVTEKGKYVELRCDPISGHTALYWYRQSLGQGPEFLIYFQGTGAADDSGLPNDRFFAVRPEGSVSTLKIQRTERGDSAVYLCASSPTHGGNTEAFFGQGTRLTVV.

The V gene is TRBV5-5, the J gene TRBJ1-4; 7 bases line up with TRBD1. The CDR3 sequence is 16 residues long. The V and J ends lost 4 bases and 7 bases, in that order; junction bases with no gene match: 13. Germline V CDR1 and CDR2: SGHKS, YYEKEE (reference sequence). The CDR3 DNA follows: TGTGCCAGCAGCGGGGTCAAAAACAGGGGTGGTGAAAAACTGTTTTTT. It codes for CASSGVKNRGGEKLFF.

The CDR3 loop is CASSPRGGTNTGELFF. The CDR3, as DNA: TGTGCCAGCAGCCCCAGAGGGGGAACGAACACCGGGGAGCTGTTTTTT. The chain recombines TRBV7-6 with TRBJ2-2; D is possibly TRBD1 (6 bases). This CDR3 contains 16 residues. The V gene's germline CDR1 is SGHVS and CDR2 FNYEAQ. Trimming took off 5 bases at V and 0 bases at J, with 13 bases between the two ends.

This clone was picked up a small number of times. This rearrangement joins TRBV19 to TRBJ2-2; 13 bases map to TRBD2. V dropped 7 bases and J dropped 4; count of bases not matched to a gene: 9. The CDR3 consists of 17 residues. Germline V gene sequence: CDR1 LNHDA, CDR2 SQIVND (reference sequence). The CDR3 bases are TGTGCCAGTACGAGCACTAGCGGGAGGGCTATCACCGGGGAGCTGTTTTTT. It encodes CASTSTSGRAITGELFF.

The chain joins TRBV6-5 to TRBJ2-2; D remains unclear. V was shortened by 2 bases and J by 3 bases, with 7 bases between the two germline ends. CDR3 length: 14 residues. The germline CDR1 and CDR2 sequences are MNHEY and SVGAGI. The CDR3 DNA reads TGTGCCAGCAGTTACATGATGGACACCGGGGAGCTGTTTTTT. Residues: CASSYMMDTGELFF.

CDR3 DNA: TGTGCCAGCTCACCTGGGGATAGGGCCCAGTACTTC. This gives the protein CASSPGDRAQYF. The chain combines TRBV18 with TRBJ2-5; no firm D call. V lost 3 bases, J lost 9 bases, and 11 bases lay in between. The CDR3 spans 12 residues. The germline CDR1 and CDR2 sequences are KGHSH and LQKENI.

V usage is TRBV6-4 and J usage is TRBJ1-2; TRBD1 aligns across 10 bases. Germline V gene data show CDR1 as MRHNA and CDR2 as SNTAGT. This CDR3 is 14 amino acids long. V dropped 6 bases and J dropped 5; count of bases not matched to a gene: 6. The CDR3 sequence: CASSPGQGGYGYTF. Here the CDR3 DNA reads TGTGCCAGCAGCCCCGGACAGGGGGGGTATGGCTACACCTTC.

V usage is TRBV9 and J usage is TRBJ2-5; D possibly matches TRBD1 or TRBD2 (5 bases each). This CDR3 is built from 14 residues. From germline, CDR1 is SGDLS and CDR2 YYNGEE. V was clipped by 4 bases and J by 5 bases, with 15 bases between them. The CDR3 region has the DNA TGTGCCAGCAGCCCCCGGGACCATGAGGAGACCCAGTACTTC. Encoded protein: CASSPRDHEETQYF. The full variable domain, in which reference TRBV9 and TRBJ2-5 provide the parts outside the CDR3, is DSGVTQTPKHLITATGQRVTLRCSPRSGDLSVYWYQQSLDQGLQFLIQYYNGEERAKGNILERFSAQQFPDLHSELNLSSLELGDSALYFCASSPRDHEETQYFGPGTRLLVL.

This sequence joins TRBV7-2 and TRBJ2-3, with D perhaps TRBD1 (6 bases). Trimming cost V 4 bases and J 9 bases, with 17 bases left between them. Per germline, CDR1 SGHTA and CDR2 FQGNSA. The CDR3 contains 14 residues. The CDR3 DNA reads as TGTGCCAGCAGCTCCCCAAGACTTCAGGGGACGCAGTATTTT. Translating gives CASSSPRLQGTQYF.

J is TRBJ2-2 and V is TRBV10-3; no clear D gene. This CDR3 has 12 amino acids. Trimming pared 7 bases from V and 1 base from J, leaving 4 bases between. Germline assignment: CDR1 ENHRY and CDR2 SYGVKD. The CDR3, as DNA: TGTGCCATCATGGGGAACACCGGGGAGCTGTTTTTT. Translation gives CAIMGNTGELFF.

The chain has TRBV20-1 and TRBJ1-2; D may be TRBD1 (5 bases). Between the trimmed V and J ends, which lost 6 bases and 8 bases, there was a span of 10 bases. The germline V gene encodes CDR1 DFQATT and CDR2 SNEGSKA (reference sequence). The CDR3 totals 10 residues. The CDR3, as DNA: TGCAGTGCCCTCGGGGGGGGCTACACCTTC. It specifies CSALGGGYTF.

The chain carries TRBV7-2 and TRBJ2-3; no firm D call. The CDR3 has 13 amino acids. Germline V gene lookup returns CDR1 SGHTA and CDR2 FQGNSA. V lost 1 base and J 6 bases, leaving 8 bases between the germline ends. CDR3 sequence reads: CASSLVDVDTQYF. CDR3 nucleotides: TGTGCCAGCAGCTTAGTTGATGTGGATACGCAGTATTTT.

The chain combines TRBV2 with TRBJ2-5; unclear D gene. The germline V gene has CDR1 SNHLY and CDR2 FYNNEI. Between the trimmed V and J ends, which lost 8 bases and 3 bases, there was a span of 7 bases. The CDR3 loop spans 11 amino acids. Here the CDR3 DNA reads TGTGCCAGCCGTTTGAAAGAGACCCAGTACTTC. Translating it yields CASRLKETQYF.

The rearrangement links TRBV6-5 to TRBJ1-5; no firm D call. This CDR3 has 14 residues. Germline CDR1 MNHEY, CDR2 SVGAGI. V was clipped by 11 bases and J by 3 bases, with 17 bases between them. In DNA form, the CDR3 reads TGTGCCGCCACGACCCCCGTTGACAATCAGCCCCAGCATTTT. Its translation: CAATTPVDNQPQHF.

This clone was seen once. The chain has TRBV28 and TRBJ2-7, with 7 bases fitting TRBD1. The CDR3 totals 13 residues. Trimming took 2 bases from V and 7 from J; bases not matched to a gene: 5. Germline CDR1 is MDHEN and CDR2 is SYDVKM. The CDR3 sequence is CASSLPTGFEQYF. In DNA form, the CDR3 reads TGTGCCAGCAGTTTACCGACAGGGTTTGAGCAGTACTTC.

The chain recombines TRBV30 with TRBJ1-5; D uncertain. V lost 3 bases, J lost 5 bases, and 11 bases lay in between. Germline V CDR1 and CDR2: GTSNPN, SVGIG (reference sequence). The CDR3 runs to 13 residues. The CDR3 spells CAWSHRADQPQHF. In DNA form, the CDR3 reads TGTGCCTGGAGCCATAGGGCTGATCAGCCCCAGCATTTT. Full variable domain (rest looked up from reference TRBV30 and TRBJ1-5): SQTIHQWPATLVQPVGSPLSLECTVEGTSNPNLYWYRQAAGRGLQLLFYSVGIGQISSEVPQNLSASRPQDRQFILSSKKLLLSDSGFYLCAWSHRADQPQHFGDGTRLSIL.

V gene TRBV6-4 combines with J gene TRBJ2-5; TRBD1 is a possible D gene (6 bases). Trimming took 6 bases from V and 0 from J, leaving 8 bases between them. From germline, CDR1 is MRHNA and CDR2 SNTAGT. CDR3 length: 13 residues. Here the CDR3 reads CASRPGDQETQYF. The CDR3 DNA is TGTGCCAGCAGGCCAGGGGACCAAGAGACCCAGTACTTC.

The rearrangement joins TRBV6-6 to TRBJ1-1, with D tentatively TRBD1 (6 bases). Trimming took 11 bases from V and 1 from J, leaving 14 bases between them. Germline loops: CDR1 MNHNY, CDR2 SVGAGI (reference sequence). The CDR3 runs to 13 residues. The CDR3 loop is CAHLQGGNTEAFF. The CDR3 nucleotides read TGTGCCCACCTACAAGGGGGGAACACTGAAGCTTTCTTT.

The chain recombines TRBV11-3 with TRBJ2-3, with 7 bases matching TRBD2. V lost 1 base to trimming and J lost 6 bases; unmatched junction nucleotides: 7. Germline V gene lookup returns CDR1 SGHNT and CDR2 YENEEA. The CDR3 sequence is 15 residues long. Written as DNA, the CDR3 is TGTGCCAGCAGCTTAGGGGCGGGAGAGACGGATACGCAGTATTTT. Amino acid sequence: CASSLGAGETDTQYF.

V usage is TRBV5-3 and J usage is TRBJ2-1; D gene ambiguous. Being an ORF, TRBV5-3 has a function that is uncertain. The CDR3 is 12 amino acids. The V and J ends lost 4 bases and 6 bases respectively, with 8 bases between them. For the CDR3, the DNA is TGTGCCAGAAGCCCCAGCCTCAATGAGCAGTTCTTC. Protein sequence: CARSPSLNEQFF.

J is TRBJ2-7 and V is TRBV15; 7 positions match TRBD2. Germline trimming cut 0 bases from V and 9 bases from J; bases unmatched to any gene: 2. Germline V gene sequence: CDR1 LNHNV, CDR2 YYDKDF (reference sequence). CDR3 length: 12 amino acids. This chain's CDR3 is CATSRDTGGQYF. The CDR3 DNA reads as TGTGCCACCAGCAGAGATACGGGGGGGCAGTACTTC.

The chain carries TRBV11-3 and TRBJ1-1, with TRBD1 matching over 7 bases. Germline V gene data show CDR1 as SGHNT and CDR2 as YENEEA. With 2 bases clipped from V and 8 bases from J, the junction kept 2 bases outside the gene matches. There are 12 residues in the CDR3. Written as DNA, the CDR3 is TGTGCCAGCAGCTTAAGGGGACAGGAAGCTTTCTTT. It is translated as CASSLRGQEAFF.

The CDR3 nucleotides read TGTGCCAGTAGGGCAGTCTCGAGCTCTGGAAACACCATATATTTT. It specifies CASRAVSSSGNTIYF. V gene TRBV19 combines with J gene TRBJ1-3, with D uncertain. V was cut by 6 bases and J by 0 bases, with 12 bases left in between. This CDR3 is built from 15 residues. CDR1 and CDR2 from the germline V gene are LNHDA and SQIVND (reference sequence). The whole variable domain, remainder taken from reference TRBV19 and TRBJ1-3, is DGGITQSPKYLFRKEGQNVTLSCEQNLNHDAMYWYRQDPGQGLRLIYYSQIVNDFQKGDIAEGYSVSREKKESFPLTVTSAQKNPTAFYLCASRAVSSSGNTIYFGEGSWLTVV.

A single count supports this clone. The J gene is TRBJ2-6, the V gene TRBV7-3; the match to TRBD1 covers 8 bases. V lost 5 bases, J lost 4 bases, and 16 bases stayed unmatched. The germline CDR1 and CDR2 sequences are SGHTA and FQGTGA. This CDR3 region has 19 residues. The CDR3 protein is CASSPPVGTGNLGANVLTF. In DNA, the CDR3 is TGTGCCAGCAGCCCCCCCGTCGGGACAGGCAACCTCGGGGCCAACGTCCTGACTTTC. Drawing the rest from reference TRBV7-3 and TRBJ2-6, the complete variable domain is GAGVSQTPSNKVTEKGKYVELRCDPISGHTALYWYRQSLGQGPEFLIYFQGTGAADDSGLPNDRFFAVRPEGSVSTLKIQRTERGDSAVYLCASSPPVGTGNLGANVLTFGAGSRLTVL.

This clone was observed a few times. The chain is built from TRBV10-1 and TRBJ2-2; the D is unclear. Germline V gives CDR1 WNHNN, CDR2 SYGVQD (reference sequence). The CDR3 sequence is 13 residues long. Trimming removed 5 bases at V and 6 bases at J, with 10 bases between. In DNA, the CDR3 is TGCGCCAGCAGTTTCAGGCTCCCCGGGGAGCTGTTTTTT. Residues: CASSFRLPGELFF.

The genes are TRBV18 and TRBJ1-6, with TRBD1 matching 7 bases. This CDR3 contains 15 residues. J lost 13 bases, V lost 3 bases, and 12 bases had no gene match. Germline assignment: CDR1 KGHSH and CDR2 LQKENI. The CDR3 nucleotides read TGTGCCAGCTCACCCCGTTACACAGGGGACCCCCCCCTCCACTTT. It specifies CASSPRYTGDPPLHF.

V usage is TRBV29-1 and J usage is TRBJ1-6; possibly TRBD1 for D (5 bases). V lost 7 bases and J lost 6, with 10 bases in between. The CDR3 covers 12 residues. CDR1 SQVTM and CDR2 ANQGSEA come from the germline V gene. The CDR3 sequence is CSAGTVNSPLHF. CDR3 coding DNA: TGCAGCGCGGGGACGGTTAATTCACCCCTCCACTTT.